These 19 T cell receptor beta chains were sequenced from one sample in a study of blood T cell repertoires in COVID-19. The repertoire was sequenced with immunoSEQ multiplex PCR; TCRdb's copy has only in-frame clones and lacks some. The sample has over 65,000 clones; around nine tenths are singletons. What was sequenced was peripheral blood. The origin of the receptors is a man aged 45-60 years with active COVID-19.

The CDR3 here is CASTTNPNTGELFF. The CDR3 region has the DNA TGTGCCAGCACCACTAACCCGAACACCGGGGAGCTGTTTTTT. V and J are TRBV3-1 (or the pseudogene TRBV3-2) and TRBJ2-2; D remains unclear. The CDR3 runs 14 residues. V was clipped by 7 bases and J by 0 bases, with 9 bases between them. Germline assignment: CDR1 LGHDT and CDR2 YNNKEL (reference sequence).

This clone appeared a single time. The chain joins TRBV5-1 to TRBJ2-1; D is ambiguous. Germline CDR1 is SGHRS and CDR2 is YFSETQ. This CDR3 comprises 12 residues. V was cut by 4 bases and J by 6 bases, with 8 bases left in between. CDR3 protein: CASSASGNEQFF. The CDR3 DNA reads TGCGCCAGCAGCGCATCGGGCAATGAGCAGTTCTTC. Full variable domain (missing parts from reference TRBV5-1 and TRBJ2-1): KAGVTQTPRYLIKTRGQQVTLSCSPISGHRSVSWYQQTPGQGLQFLFEYFSETQRNKGNFPGRFSGRQFSNSRSEMNVSTLELGDSALYLCASSASGNEQFFGPGTRLTVL.

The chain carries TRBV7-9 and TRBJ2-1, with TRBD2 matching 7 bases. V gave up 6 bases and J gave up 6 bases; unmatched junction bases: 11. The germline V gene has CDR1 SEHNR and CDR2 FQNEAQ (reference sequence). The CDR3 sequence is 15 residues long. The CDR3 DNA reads TGTGCCAGCAGACTGTCGGGGGGAGGGTTCAATGAGCAGTTCTTC. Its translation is CASRLSGGGFNEQFF.

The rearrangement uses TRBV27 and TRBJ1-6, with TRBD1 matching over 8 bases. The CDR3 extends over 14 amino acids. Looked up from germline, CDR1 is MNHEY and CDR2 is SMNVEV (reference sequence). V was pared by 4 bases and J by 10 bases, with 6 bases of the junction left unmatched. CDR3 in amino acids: CASSYKTGESPLHF. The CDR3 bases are TGTGCCAGCAGTTACAAGACAGGGGAATCACCCCTCCACTTT.

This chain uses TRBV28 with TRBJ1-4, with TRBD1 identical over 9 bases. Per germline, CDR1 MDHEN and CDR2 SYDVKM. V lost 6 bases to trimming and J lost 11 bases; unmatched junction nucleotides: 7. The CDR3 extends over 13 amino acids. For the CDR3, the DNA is TGTGCCAGCAGCCTGGGGGACAGGGAGAAACTGTTTTTT. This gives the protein CASSLGDREKLFF.

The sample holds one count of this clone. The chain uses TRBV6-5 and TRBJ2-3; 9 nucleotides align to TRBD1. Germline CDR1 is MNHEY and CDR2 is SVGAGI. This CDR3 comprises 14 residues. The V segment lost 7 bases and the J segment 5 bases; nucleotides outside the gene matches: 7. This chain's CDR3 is CASKRGQGVDTQYF. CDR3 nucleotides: TGTGCCAGCAAAAGGGGACAGGGAGTAGATACGCAGTATTTT.

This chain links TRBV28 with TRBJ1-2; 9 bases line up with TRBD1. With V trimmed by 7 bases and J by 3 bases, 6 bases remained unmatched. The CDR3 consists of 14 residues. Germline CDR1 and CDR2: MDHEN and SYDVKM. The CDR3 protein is CASTSGTGHYGYTF. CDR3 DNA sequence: TGTGCCAGCACATCAGGGACAGGGCACTATGGCTACACCTTC.

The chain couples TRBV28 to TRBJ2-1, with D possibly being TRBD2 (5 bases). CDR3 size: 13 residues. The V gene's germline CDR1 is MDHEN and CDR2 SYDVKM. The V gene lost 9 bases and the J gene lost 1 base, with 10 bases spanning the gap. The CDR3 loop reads CASSERSYNEQFF. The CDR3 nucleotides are TGTGCCAGTTCGGAGCGGTCCTACAATGAGCAGTTCTTC.

CDR3 in amino acids: CASSGEGQGAGYTF. The CDR3 DNA sequence: TGTGCCAGCAGTGGGGAGGGACAGGGGGCTGGCTACACCTTC. This chain connects TRBV2 to TRBJ1-2; 12 bases align to TRBD1. CDR1 is SNHLY, CDR2 FYNNEI, per germline. Trimming took 4 bases from V and 7 from J; bases not matched to a gene: 4. The CDR3 has 14 residues.

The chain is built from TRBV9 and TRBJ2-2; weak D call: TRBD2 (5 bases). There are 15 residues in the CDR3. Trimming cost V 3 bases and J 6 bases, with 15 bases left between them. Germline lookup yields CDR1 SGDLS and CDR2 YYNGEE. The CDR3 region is CASSATGSNAGELFF. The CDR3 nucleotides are TGTGCCAGCAGCGCCACGGGGTCTAACGCCGGGGAGCTGTTTTTT. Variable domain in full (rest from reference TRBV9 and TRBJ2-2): DSGVTQTPKHLITATGQRVTLRCSPRSGDLSVYWYQQSLDQGLQFLIQYYNGEERAKGNILERFSAQQFPDLHSELNLSSLELGDSALYFCASSATGSNAGELFFGEGSRLTVL.

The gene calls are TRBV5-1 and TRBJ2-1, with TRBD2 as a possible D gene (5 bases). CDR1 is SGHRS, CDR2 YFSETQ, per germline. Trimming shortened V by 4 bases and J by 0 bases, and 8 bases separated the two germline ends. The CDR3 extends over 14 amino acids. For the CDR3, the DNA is TGCGCCAGCAGCCCGGGAAGCTCCTACAATGAGCAGTTCTTC. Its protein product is CASSPGSSYNEQFF.

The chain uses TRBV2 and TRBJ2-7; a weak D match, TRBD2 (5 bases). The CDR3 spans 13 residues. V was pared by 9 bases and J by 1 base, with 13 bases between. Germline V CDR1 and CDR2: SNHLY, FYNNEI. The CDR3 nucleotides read TGTGCCAGAAAAGGACGGGGATCCTACGAGCAGTACTTC. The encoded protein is CARKGRGSYEQYF.

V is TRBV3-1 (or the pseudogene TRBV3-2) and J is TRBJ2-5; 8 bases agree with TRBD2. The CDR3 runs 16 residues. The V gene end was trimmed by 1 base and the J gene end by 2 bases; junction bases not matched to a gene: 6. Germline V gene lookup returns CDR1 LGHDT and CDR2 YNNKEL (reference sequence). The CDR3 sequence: CASSQALAGPQETQYF. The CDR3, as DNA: TGTGCCAGCAGCCAAGCGTTAGCGGGGCCTCAAGAGACCCAGTACTTC.

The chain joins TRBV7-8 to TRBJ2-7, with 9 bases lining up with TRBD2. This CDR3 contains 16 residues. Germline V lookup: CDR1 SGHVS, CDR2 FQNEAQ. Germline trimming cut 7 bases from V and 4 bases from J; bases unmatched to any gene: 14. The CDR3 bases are TGTGCCAGCACCTCCCAGACCCTAGCGGGACGGTACGAGCAGTACTTC. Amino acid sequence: CASTSQTLAGRYEQYF.

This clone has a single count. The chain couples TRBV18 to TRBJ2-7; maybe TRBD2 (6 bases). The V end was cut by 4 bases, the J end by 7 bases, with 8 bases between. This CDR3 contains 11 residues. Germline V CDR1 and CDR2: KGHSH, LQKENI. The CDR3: CASSLGLEQYF. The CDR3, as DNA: TGTGCCAGCTCACTAGGACTAGAGCAGTACTTC.

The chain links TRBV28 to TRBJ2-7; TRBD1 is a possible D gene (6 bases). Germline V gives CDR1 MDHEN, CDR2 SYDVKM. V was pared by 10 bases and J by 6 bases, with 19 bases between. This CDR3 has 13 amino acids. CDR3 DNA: TGTGCCACCCCTACAGGGTGTCAGGGCGAGCAGTACTTC. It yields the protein CATPTGCQGEQYF.

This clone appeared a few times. Written as DNA, the CDR3 is TGTGCCAGCAGTTCCTTGACAGCCGTGAACACTGAAGCTTTCTTT. It encodes CASSSLTAVNTEAFF. The V and J genes are TRBV28 and TRBJ1-1; weak D call: TRBD1 (5 bases). The V and J ends lost 4 bases and 0 bases respectively, with 12 bases between them. The V gene's germline CDR1 is MDHEN and CDR2 SYDVKM. CDR3 size: 15 residues.

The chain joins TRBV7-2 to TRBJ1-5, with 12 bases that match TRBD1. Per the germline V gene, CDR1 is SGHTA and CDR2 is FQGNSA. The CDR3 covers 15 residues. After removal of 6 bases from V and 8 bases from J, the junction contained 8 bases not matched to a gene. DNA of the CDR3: TGTGCCAGCAGATGGGGACAGGGGGCATCTGAGCCCCAGCATTTT. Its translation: CASRWGQGASEPQHF. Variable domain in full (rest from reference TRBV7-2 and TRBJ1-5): GAGVSQSPSNKVTEKGKDVELRCDPISGHTALYWYRQSLGQGLEFLIYFQGNSAPDKSGLPSDRFSAERTGGSVSTLTIQRTQQEDSAVYLCASRWGQGASEPQHFGDGTRLSIL.

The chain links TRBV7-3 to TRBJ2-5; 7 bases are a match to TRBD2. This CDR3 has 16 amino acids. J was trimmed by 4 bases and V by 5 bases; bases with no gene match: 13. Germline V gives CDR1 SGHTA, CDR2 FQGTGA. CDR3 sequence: CASSPRGSGPLETQYF. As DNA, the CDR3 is TGTGCCAGCAGCCCAAGGGGTAGCGGGCCCTTAGAGACCCAGTACTTC.